The clone carrying this T cell receptor (beta chain) has only one observation. The sample is drawn from a study of CD8+ T cells in alopecia areata. Following RNA extraction, reverse transcription yielded cDNA that acted as the sequencing template. Using immunoSEQ multiplex PCR, the repertoire was profiled, and TCRdb retains in-frame clones only, with some absent. The top ten hold 0.48% of the sample, which has 200,000 to 250,000 clones, around two fifths seen once. This CDR3 contains 14 residues. Germline loops: CDR1 GTSNPN, CDR2 SVGIG (reference sequence). V lost 0 bases, J lost 11 bases, and 17 bases lay in between. Treatment given: oral pan-JAK inhibitor, 5-10 mg twice daily.

This specimen consisted of CD4+ T cells sorted from blood, obtained at roughly week 30, from a patient treated with tofacitinib. The sequence was collected from a human donor with alopecia areata. The chain recombines TRBV30 with TRBJ1-3, with D uncertain. This CDR3 reads CAWSVKGHPSAIYF. Here the CDR3 DNA reads TGTGCCTGGAGTGTTAAGGGTCACCCATCAGCCATATATTTT.